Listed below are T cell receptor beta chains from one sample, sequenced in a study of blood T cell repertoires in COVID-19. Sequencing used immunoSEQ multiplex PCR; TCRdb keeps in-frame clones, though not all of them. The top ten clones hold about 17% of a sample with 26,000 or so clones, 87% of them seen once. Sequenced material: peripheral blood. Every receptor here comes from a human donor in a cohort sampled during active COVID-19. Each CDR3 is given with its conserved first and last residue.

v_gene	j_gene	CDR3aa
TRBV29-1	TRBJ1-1	CSAGTANTEAFF
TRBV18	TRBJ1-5	CASSPRQDGQPQHF
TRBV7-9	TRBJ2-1	CASSPPPRLAVYNEQFF
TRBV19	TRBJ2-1	CASKETSALREQFF
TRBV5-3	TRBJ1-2	CARSLARVLEYGYTF
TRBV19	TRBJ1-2	CASKKQGENYGYTF
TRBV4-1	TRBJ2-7	CASSQDRGYEQYF
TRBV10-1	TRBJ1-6	CASSEQTNSPLHF
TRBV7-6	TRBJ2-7	CASSLGSGGYEQYF
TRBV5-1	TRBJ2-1	CASSLYAATDYNEQFF
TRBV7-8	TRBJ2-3	CASSLGLAASTDTQYF
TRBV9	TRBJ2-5	CASSAWGQDQETQYF
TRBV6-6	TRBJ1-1	CASRNGQGGDVAEAFF
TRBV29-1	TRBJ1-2	CSAKHRGDDTPYGYTF
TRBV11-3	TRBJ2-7	CASSLIQGSYEQYF
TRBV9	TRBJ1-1	CASSVAGAGTEAFF
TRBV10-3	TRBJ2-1	CAISEGILRSGGDNEQFF
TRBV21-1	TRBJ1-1	CASSDRQGEGTEAFF
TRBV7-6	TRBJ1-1	CASSRTGGPSYSTEAFF
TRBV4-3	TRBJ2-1	CASSQILAGEQFF
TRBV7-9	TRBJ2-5	CASSLVQGQETQYF
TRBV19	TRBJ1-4	CASRNLLGTGRFGEKLFF
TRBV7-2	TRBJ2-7	CASSLASGNYEQYF
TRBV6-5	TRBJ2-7	CASARDFSSYEQYF
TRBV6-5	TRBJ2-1	CASSYHQGGSYNEQFF
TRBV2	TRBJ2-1	CASRTRTSGSYNEQFF
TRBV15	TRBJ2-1	CATSRDLASGGNEQFF
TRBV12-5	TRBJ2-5	CASGLLPQETQYF
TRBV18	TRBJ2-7	CASSPPRSGREQQYF
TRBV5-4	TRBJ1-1	CASSLGQGSLNTEAFF
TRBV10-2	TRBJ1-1	CASRQDTEAFF
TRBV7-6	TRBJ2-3	CASSLRGLATTDTQYF
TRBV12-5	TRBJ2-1	CASGPLGGRAVEQFF